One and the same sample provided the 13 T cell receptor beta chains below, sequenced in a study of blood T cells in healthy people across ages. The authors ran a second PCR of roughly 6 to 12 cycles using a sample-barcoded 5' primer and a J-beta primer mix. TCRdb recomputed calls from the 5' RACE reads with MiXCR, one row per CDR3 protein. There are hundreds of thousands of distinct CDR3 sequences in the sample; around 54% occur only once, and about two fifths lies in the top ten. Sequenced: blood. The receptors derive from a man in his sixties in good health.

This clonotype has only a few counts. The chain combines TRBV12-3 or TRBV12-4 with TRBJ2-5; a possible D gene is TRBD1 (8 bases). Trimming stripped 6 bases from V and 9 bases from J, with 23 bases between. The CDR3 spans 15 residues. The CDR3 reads CASSPGTGGAGAQYF. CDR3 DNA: TGTGCCAGCAGCCCTGGGACAGGCGGTGCGGGGGCCCAGTACTTC.

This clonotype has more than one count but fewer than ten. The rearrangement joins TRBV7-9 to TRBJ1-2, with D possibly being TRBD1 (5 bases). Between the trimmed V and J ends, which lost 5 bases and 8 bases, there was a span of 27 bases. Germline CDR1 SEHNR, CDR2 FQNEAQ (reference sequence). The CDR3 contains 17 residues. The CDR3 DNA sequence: TGTGCCAGCAGCGGATTCCGGGACCGGTTTAGCGGGGACGGCTACACCTTC. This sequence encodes CASSGFRDRFSGDGYTF.

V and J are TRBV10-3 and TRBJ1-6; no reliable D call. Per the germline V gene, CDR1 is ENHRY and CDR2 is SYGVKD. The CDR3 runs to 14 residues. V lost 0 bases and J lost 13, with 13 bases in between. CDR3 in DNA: TGTGCCATCAGTGAGTCGACTGGCATCCAGCCCCTCCACTTT. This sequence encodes CAISESTGIQPLHF.

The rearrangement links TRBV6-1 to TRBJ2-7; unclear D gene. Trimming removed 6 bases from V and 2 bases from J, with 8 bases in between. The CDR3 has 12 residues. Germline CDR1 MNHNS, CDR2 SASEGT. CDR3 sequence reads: CASRPQAYEQYF. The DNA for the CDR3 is TGTGCCAGCAGGCCCCAGGCCTACGAGCAGTACTTC.

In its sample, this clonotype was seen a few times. In DNA form, the CDR3 reads TGTGCCAGCCTCTCCGGGACTAGCGGGGGGGTGCTGTTCTTC. Its translation: CASLSGTSGGVLFF. This chain uses TRBV3-1 with TRBJ2-1; the match to TRBD2 covers 16 bases. Trimming cost V 8 bases and J 15 bases; bases outside gene matches: 10. The CDR3 loop spans 14 amino acids. The germline V gene has CDR1 LGHDT and CDR2 YNNKEL (reference sequence).

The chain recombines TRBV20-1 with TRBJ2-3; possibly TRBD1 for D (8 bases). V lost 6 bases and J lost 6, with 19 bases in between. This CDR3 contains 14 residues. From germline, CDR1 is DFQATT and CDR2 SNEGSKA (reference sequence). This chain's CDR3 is CSARQGSGGDTQYF. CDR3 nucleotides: TGCAGTGCCCGACAGGGGTCCGGGGGGGATACGCAGTATTTT.

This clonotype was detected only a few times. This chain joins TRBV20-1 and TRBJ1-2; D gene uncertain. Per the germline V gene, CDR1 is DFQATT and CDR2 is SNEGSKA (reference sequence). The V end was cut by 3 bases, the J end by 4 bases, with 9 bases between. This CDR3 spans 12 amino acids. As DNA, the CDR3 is TGCAGTGCTAGGACGGGAGTCTATGGCTACACCTTC. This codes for CSARTGVYGYTF.

The CDR3 sequence: CSVEVAGASDTQYF. The CDR3 DNA is TGCAGCGTTGAAGTAGCGGGGGCCTCAGATACGCAGTATTTT. This chain joins TRBV29-1 and TRBJ2-3; 9 nucleotides line up with TRBD2. After removal of 1 base from V and 4 bases from J, the junction contained 3 bases not matched to a gene. Germline CDR1 SQVTM, CDR2 ANQGSEA. The CDR3 is made up of 14 amino acids.

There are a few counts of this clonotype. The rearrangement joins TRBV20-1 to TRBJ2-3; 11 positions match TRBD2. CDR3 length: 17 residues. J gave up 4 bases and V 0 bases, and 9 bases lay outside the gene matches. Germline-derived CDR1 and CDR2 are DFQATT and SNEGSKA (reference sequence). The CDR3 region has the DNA TGCAGTGCTAGAGATCATGGGACTAGCGGCCTCGCAGATACGCAGTATTTT. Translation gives CSARDHGTSGLADTQYF.

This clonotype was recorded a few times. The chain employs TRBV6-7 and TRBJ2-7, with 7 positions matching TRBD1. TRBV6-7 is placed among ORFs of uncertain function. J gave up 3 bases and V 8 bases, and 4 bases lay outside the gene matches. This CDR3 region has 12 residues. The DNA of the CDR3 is TGTGCCAGCCGGGGACAGATCTACGAGCAGTACTTC. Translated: CASRGQIYEQYF.

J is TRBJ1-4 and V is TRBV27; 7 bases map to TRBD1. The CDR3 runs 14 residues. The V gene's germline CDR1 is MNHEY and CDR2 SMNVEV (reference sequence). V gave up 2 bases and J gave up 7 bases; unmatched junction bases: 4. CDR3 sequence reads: CASSLRGQGEKLFF. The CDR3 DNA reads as TGTGCCAGCAGTTTAAGGGGGCAGGGTGAAAAACTGTTTTTT.

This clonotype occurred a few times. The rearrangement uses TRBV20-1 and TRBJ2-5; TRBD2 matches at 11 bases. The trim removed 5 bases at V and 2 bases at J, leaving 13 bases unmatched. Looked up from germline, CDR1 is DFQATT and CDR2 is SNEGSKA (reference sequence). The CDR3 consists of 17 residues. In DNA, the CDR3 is TGCAGTGCTGATCCCTGGGGACTAGCGGACTCTCAAGAGACCCAGTACTTC. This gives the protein CSADPWGLADSQETQYF.

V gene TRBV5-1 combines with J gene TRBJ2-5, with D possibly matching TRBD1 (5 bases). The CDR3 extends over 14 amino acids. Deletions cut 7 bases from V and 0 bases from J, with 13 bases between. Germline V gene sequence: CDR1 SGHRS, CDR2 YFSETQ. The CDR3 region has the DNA TGCGCCAGCGCGGTGACAGTGAACCAAGAGACCCAGTACTTC. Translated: CASAVTVNQETQYF.